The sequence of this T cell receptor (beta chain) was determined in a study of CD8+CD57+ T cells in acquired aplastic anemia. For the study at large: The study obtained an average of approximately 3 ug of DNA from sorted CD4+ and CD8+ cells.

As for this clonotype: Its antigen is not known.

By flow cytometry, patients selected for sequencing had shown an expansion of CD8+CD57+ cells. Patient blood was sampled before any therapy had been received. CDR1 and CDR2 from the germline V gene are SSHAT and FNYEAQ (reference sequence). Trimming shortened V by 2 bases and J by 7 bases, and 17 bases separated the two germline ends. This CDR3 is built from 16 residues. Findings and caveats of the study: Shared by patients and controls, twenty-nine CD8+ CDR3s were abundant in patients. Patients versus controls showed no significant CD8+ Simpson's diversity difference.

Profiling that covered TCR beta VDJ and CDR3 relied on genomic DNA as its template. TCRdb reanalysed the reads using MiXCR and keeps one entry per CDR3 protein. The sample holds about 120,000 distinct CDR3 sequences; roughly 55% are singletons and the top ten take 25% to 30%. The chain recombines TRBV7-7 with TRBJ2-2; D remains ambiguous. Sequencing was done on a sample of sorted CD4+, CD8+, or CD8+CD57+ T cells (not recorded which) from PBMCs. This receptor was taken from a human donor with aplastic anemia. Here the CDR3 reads CASSLSQTLKDGELFF. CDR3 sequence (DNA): TGTGCCAGCAGCTTATCACAGACCCTGAAAGACGGGGAGCTGTTTTTT.